Following are 5 T cell receptor beta chains from one sample sequenced in a study of shared clonotypes between healthy human individuals. Profiled with immunoSEQ multiplex PCR; TCRdb holds only in-frame clones, not every one. Here the sample spans approximately 2.5 million clones, more than 90% being singletons. Sequenced material: naive CD4+ T cells sorted from blood. The subset here: CD45RA+ positively selected. The receptors here all came from a man younger than 35 in good health.

The V gene is TRBV2, the J gene TRBJ1-1; D is ambiguous. Trimming took off 6 bases at V and 0 bases at J, with 8 bases between the two ends. This CDR3 has 13 amino acids. Per germline, CDR1 SNHLY and CDR2 FYNNEI. The chain's CDR3 is CASSNNMNTEAFF. In DNA, the CDR3 is TGTGCCAGCAGCAACAATATGAACACTGAAGCTTTCTTT.

The V and J genes are TRBV28 and TRBJ1-6; 7 bases align to TRBD1. V was pared by 4 bases and J by 7 bases, with 4 bases of the junction left unmatched. Germline V gives CDR1 MDHEN, CDR2 SYDVKM. The CDR3 runs 14 residues. Here the CDR3 reads CASSYGDRNSPLHF. Written as DNA, the CDR3 is TGTGCCAGCAGTTACGGGGACAGAAATTCACCCCTCCACTTT.

CDR3 in DNA: TGTGCCAGCAGTGAAGGGGACAGGGGAAGAATTTCACCCCTCCACTTT. It specifies CASSEGDRGRISPLHF. The chain combines TRBV25-1 with TRBJ1-6, with 10 bases fitting TRBD1. V dropped 2 bases and J dropped 9; count of bases not matched to a gene: 7. Germline CDR1 MGHDK, CDR2 SYGVNS. CDR3 length: 16 residues.

This clone has more than one count but fewer than ten. The rearrangement links TRBV7-9 to TRBJ1-1; D remains ambiguous. Germline CDR1 is SEHNR and CDR2 is FQNEAQ (reference sequence). The CDR3 covers 12 residues. Trimming removed 5 bases at V and 0 bases at J, with 4 bases between. The CDR3 region is CASSGVNTEAFF. The CDR3 nucleotides are TGTGCCAGCAGCGGGGTGAACACTGAAGCTTTCTTT.

The chain has TRBV6-1 and TRBJ1-1, with D perhaps matching TRBD1 (5 bases). V shed 2 bases and J shed 5 bases, with 9 bases lying between them. Germline V CDR1 and CDR2: MNHNS, SASEGT. The CDR3 contains 13 residues. CDR3 in amino acids: CASSELGVTEAFF. CDR3 in DNA: TGTGCCAGCAGTGAACTGGGGGTGACTGAAGCTTTCTTT.